This TCR beta chain was sequenced in a study of blood T cells in healthy people across ages (dated by TCRdb to the mid-2010s). In terms of the full investigation: In model experiments, template switching captured roughly one uniquely barcoded TCR beta cDNA molecule for every two T cells. Age-related changes in TCR beta repertoire diversity were measured in the study by deep sequencing normalized with unique cDNA molecular identifiers. Donors were grouped into four age groups: young (average approximately 16 years), middle-aged (roughly 37), aged (about 60) and long-lived (around 82). To avoid experimental bias, donors of different ages were spread randomly across the sequencing lanes. The study analyzed two additional independent replicas of 1 million unique cDNA reads from the same blood draw for two donors, one aged 18 to 30 and one aged 80 or older. The full study reports these points: Conclusive comparison of naive and antigen-experienced compartments was prevented by the profiling of bulk unsorted PBMCs. Total diversity estimates from one million sequenced T cells were considered lower bounds and underestimates. As age increased, observed TCR beta diversity per million T cells dropped in a roughly linear way, and a significant reduction was already evident by age 40. Compared with the aged group, more naive CD4+ T cells, fewer expanded clones and increased TCR diversity were shown by the long-lived group, suggesting age selection. The CMV infection status of donors was not known, potentially confounding age-related changes in expanded clonotypes. A strong correlation was found between observed TCR beta diversity and the percentage of naive T cells measured by flow cytometry.

From a lookup of the germline V gene, CDR1 and CDR2 are SGHTA and FQGNSA. From the cysteine up to the phenylalanine, the CDR3 has a length of 14 residues. Only the CDR3 portion is preserved as DNA: 42 bases, with reading frame beginning at the first base. Germline trimming: 5 bases from V, 5 bases from J; junction bases outside gene matches: 6. Systemically healthy Caucasian individuals from Russia, 35 to 50 in total and aged about 6 to 100 years, were included as donors. Ten milliliters of peripheral blood were collected from each donor into EDTA-treated Vacutainer tubes. Ficoll-Paque density-gradient centrifugation was used to isolate PBMCs, with at least 6 million obtained per sample. Total RNA was extracted from PBMCs with Trizol reagent, with at least 5.5 micrograms obtained per sample. Naive CD45RAhigh/CD27high T cell percentages were measured by flow cytometry on a PBMC aliquot from every donor.

This clonotype appeared many times. Its antigen specificity is not known. Base qualities were left out, and no much larger clone turns up one base away. Library prep was done by 5' RACE. This sample was sequenced with an Illumina HiSeq 2500. The second PCR ran for roughly 6 to 11 cycles and used a J-beta primer mix along with a sample-barcoded 5' primer. Each TCR beta cDNA molecule received a unique molecular identifier from a template-switch 5' adaptor carrying 12 random nucleotides. Each sample yielded at least 2.5 million CDR3-containing paired-end reads. First-strand cDNA synthesis was performed from all RNA using the Mint cDNA synthesis kit, with priming by a TRBC-specific oligonucleotide. Following uracil-DNA glycosylase treatment, all cDNA underwent a first 18-cycle PCR with the universal primers M1SS and BC2_uni_R. As for how the authors treated the data: Each sample was normalized by randomly selecting 1 million high-quality reads, each carrying a distinct molecular identifier. Instead of being binned into consensus sequences, reads that shared molecular identifiers were thrown out. MiTCR, run with a Q25 quality threshold and the strictest error-elimination algorithm, handled CDR3 identification, clonotype clustering and error correction. A nonparametric unseen species model with Euler transformation was used to estimate a lower bound on total TCR beta diversity. TCRdb reworked the public reads: Q25 trimming with fastp, MiXCR clone assembly, productive beta chains retained. Each record represents a unique CDR3 protein, reported with the most common genes and DNA among its rows. The V and J calls were not made by the authors but by TCRdb's processing. This sample lists hundreds of thousands of distinct CDR3 sequences; about 30% were detected once. Jointly, the top ten make up around a sixth of the sample.

Source material: blood. The source is a woman aged 80 or older in good health. Recombination joined TRBV7-2 with TRBJ2-5; TRBD2 agrees with 9 junctional bases. The nucleotide sequence reads as follows: TGTGCCAGCAGCCGGCGGGGGGGTGTGGAGACCCAGTACTTC. Its protein is CASSRRGGVETQYF.